The TCR beta chain under discussion was sequenced for a study of blood T cell repertoires in COVID-19. Study background: Nucleic acid was either cDNA or gDNA, and it came from T cells, B-cell-depleted T cells, or PBMCs.

In the study's own analysis: The authors estimated nucleated cell counts from reference gene primer amplification. Assay used: immunoSEQ multiplex PCR; TCRdb lists only in-frame clones, some missing. For V, J and clone size, that table is used; D and trimming come from the DNA. The sample holds around 140,000 clones, roughly 88% seen once. The CDR3 loop spans 16 amino acids. The sequencing sample was made of peripheral blood. The receptor comes from a woman aged 55-75 years with acute or convalescent COVID-19. The chain is built from TRBV21-1 and TRBJ1-5. TRBV21-1 is a listed pseudogene. The CDR3 spells CASSKALGDSNQPQHF. The DNA for the CDR3 is TGTGCCAGCAGCAAAGCACTCGGGGATAGCAATCAGCCCCAGCATTTT.